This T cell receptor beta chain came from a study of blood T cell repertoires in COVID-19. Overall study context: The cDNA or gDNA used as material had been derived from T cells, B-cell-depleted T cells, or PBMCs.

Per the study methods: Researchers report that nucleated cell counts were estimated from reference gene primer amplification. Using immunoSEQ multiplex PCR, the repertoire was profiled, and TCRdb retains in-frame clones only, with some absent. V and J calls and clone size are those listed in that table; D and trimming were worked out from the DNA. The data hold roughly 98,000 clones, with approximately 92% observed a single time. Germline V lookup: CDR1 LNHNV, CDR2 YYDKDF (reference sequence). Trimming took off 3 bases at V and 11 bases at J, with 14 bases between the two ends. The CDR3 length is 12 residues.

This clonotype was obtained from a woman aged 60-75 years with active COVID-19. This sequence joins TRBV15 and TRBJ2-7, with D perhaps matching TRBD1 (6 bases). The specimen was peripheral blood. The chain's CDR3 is CATSRSGTPKYF. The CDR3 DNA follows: TGTGCCACCAGCAGGTCCGGGACACCTAAGTACTTC. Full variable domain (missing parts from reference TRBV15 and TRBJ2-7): DAMVIQNPRYQVTQFGKPVTLSCSQTLNHNVMYWYQQKSSQAPKLLFHYYDKDFNNEADTPDNFQSRRPNTSFCFLDIRSPGLGDTAMYLCATSRSGTPKYFGPGTRLTVT.